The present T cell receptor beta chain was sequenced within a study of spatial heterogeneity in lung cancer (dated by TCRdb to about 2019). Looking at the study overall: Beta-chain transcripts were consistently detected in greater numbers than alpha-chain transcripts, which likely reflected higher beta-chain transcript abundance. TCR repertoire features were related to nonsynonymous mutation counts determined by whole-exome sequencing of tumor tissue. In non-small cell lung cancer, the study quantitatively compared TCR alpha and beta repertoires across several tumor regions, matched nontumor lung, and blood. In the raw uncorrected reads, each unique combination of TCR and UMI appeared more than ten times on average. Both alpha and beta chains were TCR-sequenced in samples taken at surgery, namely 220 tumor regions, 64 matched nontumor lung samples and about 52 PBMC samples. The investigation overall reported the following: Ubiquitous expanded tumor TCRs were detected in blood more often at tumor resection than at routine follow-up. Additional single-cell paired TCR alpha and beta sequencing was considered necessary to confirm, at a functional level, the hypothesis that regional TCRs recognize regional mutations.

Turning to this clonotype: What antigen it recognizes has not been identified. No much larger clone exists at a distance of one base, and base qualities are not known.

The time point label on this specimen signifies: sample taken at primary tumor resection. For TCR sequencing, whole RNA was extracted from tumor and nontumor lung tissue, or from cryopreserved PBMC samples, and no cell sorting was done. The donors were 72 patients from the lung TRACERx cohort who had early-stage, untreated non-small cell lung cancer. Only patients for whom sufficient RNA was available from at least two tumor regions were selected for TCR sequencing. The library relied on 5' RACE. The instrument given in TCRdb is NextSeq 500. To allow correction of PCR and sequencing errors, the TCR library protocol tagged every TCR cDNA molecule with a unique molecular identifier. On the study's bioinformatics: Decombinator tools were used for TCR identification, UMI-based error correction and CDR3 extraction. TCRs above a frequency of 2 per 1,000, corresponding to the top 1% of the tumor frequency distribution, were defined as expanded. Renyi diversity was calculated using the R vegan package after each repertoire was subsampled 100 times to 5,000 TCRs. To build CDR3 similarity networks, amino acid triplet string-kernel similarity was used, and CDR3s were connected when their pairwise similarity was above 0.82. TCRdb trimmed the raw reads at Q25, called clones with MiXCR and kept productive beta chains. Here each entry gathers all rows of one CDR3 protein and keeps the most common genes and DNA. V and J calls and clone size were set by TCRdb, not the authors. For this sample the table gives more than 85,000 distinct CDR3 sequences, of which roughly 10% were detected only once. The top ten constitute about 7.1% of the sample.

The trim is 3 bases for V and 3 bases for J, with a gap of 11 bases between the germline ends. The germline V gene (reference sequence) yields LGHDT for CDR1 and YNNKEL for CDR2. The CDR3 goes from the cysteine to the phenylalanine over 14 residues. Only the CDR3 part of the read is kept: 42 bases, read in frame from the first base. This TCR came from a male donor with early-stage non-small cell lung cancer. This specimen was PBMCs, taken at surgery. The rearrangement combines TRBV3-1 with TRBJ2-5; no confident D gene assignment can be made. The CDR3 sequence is CASSQSLNKETQYF. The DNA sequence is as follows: TGTGCCAGCAGCCAGAGTCTAAACAAAGAGACCCAGTACTTC.